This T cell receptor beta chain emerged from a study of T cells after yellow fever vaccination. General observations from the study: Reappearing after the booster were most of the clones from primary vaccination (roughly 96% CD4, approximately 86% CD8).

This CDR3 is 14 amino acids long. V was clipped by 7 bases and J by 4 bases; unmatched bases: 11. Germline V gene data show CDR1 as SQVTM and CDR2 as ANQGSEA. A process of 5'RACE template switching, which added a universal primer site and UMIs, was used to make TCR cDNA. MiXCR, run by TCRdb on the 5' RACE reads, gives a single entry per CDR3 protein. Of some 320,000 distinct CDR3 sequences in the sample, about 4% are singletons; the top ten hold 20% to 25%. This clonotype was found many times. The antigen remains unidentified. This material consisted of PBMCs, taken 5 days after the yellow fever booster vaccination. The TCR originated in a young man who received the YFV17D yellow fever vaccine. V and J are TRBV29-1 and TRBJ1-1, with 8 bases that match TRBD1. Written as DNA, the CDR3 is TGCAGCGGTGGACACAGGGGGGAGGTCACTGAAGCTTTCTTT. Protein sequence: CSGGHRGEVTEAFF.